A single sample gave rise to the 2 T cell receptor beta chains below, sequenced in a study of response to subunit inactivated influenza vaccine (dated by TCRdb to 2016 to 2018). The method behind the library was RT-PCR. TCRdb shows the sequencer as Illumina HiSeq 2500. TCRdb handled the public reads itself, with Q25 trimming in fastp and clone calling in MiXCR, and kept productive beta chains. Rows merge per CDR3 protein into single entries with the most common DNA and genes. The sample profile shows about 650,000 distinct CDR3 sequences; around 13% of them were found once. The ten largest clonotypes hold 7.6% of the sample. The starting material was PBMCs from blood, obtained 14 to 15 days before vaccination. These receptor sequences come from a middle-aged man who received an inactivated influenza vaccine. Donor details come from another sample of the same person, matched by shared clones.

This clonotype has at least ten counts. The chain combines TRBV5-1 with TRBJ2-3; 10 bases are shared with TRBD2. Germline values: CDR1 SGHRS, CDR2 YFSETQ. This CDR3 has 16 residues. V trimming: 0 bases; J trimming: 3 bases; junction bases outside the gene matches: 4. The CDR3 region is CASSLGELAGTDTQYF. CDR3 nucleotides: TGCGCCAGCAGCTTGGGAGAACTAGCGGGAACAGATACGCAGTATTTT.

This clonotype was counted between two and nine times. The chain couples TRBV5-1 to TRBJ2-4; perhaps TRBD1 as D (5 bases). The CDR3 is 14 amino acids. The ends were cut back, 4 bases at V and 6 bases at J, with 14 bases in the middle. Germline CDR1 and CDR2: SGHRS and YFSETQ. The CDR3, as DNA: TGCGCCAGCAGCCAGGGCGACACTACAAACATTCAGTACTTC. Protein product: CASSQGDTTNIQYF.